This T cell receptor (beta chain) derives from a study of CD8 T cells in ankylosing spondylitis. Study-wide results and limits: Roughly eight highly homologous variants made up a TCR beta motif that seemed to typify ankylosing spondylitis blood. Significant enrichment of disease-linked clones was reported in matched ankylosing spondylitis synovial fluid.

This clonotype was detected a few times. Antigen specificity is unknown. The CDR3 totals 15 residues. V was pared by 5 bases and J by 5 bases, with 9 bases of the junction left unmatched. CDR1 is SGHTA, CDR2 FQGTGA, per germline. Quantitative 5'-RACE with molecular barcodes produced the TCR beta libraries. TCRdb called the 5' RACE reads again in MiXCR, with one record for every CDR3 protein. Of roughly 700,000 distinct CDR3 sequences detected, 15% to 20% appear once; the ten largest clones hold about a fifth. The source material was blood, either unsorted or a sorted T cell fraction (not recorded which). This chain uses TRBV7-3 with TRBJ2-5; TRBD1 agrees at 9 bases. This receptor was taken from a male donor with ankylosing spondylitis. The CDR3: CASSPTGGAGETQYF. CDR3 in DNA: TGTGCCAGCAGCCCAACAGGGGGCGCGGGGGAGACCCAGTACTTC.